This paragraph reports one TCR beta chain. What it recognizes is unknown. A multiplex PCR was run with 60 Vbeta primers and 13 Jbeta primers. Clones were sequenced by immunoSEQ multiplex PCR, and TCRdb holds only the in-frame ones, with some missing. This table has about 130,000 clones, over 70% appearing once. Healthy people donating bone marrow made up the donors. The data stem from a study of cytomegalovirus exposure and HLA in healthy donors. The CDR3 spans 13 residues. In germline, CDR1 is MGHDK, CDR2 SYGVNS. V was clipped by 8 bases and J by 5 bases; unmatched bases: 4. Findings and caveats of the study: Despite most TCR sequences being rare, some public TCRs occurred in many donors. Information on immune exposure was restricted to one variable (CMV serostatus). The authors later linked a missense DCLRE1C variant to TCR beta V- and J-gene trimming.

Material: PBMCs. This clonotype was obtained from a woman aged 45-59 years in good health and CMV-seronegative. This chain uses TRBV25-1 with TRBJ2-2; 8 positions match TRBD1. CDR3 region: CASSRTGTGELFF. DNA of the CDR3: TGTGCCAGCTCCAGGACAGGGACCGGGGAGCTGTTTTTT. The full variable domain, its missing parts supplied by reference TRBV25-1 and TRBJ2-2, is EADIYQTPRYLVIGTGKKITLECSQTMGHDKMYWYQQDPGMELHLIHYSYGVNSTEKGDLSSESTVSRIRTEHFPLTLESARPSHTSQYLCASSRTGTGELFFGEGSRLTVL.